These 13 T cell receptor beta chains came from one sample sequenced in a study of blood T cell repertoires in COVID-19. Sequenced by immunoSEQ multiplex PCR; TCRdb stores in-frame clones only, minus some. There are about 480,000 clones in the sample; about 89% occur only once, and roughly 8.3% lies in the top ten. Sample: peripheral blood. These TCRs come from a woman aged 45-65 years with COVID-19, enrolled during active disease.

For this clone: This sample includes further DNA sequences coding for the same CDR3. This chain uses TRBV10-1 with TRBJ2-3; TRBD2 agrees at 8 bases. Germline-derived CDR1 and CDR2 are WNHNN and SYGVQD (reference sequence). This CDR3 is 16 amino acids long. The V segment lost 0 bases and the J segment 0 bases; nucleotides outside the gene matches: 2. The CDR3 reads CASSESAGASTDTQYF. Here the CDR3 DNA reads TGCGCCAGCAGTGAGTCAGCGGGGGCTAGCACAGATACGCAGTATTTT.

The chain links TRBV7-2 to TRBJ1-4; D perhaps matches TRBD1 (6 bases). Trimming pared 4 bases from V and 8 bases from J, leaving 20 bases between. The CDR3 loop spans 16 amino acids. Germline CDR1 is SGHTA and CDR2 is FQGNSA. The CDR3 protein is CASSSSRGMGREKLFF. CDR3 DNA: TGTGCCAGCAGCTCGTCCAGGGGAATGGGACGGGAAAAACTGTTTTTT.

CDR3 DNA: TGTGCCAGCAGTTACTCCGGACAGATGTATCAGCCCCAGCATTTT. Its protein product is CASSYSGQMYQPQHF. The rearrangement uses TRBV6-2 or TRBV6-3 and TRBJ1-5; TRBD1 is a possible D gene (6 bases). Germline V gene sequence: CDR1 MNHEY, CDR2 SVGEGT. There are 15 residues in the CDR3. Trimming took 0 bases from V and 5 from J, leaving 11 bases between them.

This chain uses TRBV11-2 with TRBJ2-5; D call uncertain. V was clipped by 3 bases and J by 2 bases, with 7 bases between them. The germline V gene encodes CDR1 SGHAT and CDR2 FQNNGV. The CDR3 runs 13 residues. CDR3 region: CASSLQNQETQYF. For the CDR3, the DNA is TGTGCCAGCAGCTTGCAGAATCAAGAGACCCAGTACTTC.

V is TRBV19 and J is TRBJ1-1; the match to TRBD1 covers 7 bases. The ends lost 9 bases at V and 4 bases at J; junction bases unmatched: 8. The CDR3 has 13 amino acids. CDR1 is LNHDA, CDR2 SQIVND, per germline (reference sequence). In DNA form, the CDR3 reads TGTGCCAGCTCTAATCAGGGGGGCACTGAAGCTTTCTTT. This sequence encodes CASSNQGGTEAFF.

This chain's CDR3 is CASCFSGTKKAFF. The CDR3 bases are TGTGCCAGCTGCTTTTCGGGAACAAAAAAAGCTTTCTTT. The chain joins TRBV2 to TRBJ1-1; D gene unclear. V lost 8 bases and J lost 9, with 19 bases in between. CDR3 size: 13 residues. Germline assignment: CDR1 SNHLY and CDR2 FYNNEI.

This clone is a singleton in its sample. V and J are TRBV19 and TRBJ1-2; 8 bases agree with TRBD1. J gave up 4 bases and V 9 bases, and 7 bases lay outside the gene matches. Per the germline V gene, CDR1 is LNHDA and CDR2 is SQIVND (reference sequence). The CDR3 has 13 amino acids. The CDR3 loop is CASRDRGFYGYTF. The CDR3 nucleotides read TGTGCCAGCCGAGACAGGGGATTCTATGGCTACACCTTC. The variable domain in full, with the rest retrieved from reference TRBV19 and TRBJ1-2, is DGGITQSPKYLFRKEGQNVTLSCEQNLNHDAMYWYRQDPGQGLRLIYYSQIVNDFQKGDIAEGYSVSREKKESFPLTVTSAQKNPTAFYLCASRDRGFYGYTFGSGTRLTVV.

The CDR3 DNA is TGTGCCAGCCGTACACAGGGGATAGTCACTGAAGCTTTCTTT. Translating it yields CASRTQGIVTEAFF. The chain links TRBV6-5 to TRBJ1-1; 7 nucleotides align to TRBD1. Germline assignment: CDR1 MNHEY and CDR2 SVGAGI. There are 14 residues in the CDR3. Trimming removed 8 bases from V and 4 bases from J; junction bases left unmatched: 10.

CDR3 in amino acids: CASSSGQANTGELFF. In nucleotides, the CDR3 is TGTGCCAGCAGCTCGGGACAGGCGAACACCGGGGAGCTGTTTTTT. The chain has TRBV5-4 and TRBJ2-2, with TRBD1 matching over 8 bases. Germline trimming cut 3 bases from V and 0 bases from J; bases unmatched to any gene: 1. CDR3 length: 15 residues. Germline CDR1 SGHNT, CDR2 YYREEE (reference sequence).

This clone has only a few counts. The V and J genes are TRBV2 and TRBJ1-2; perhaps TRBD1 as D (6 bases). CDR1 is SNHLY, CDR2 FYNNEI, per germline. Trimming shortened V by 3 bases and J by 2 bases, and 10 bases separated the two germline ends. The CDR3 loop spans 14 amino acids. CDR3 region: CASSDDRLNYGYTF. The CDR3 DNA reads as TGTGCCAGCAGTGATGACAGGCTCAACTATGGCTACACCTTC. The full variable domain, with the rest looked up from reference TRBV2 and TRBJ1-2, is EPEVTQTPSHQVTQMGQEVILRCVPISNHLYFYWYRQILGQKVEFLVSFYNNEISEKSEIFDDQFSVERPDGSNFTLKIRSTKLEDSAMYFCASSDDRLNYGYTFGSGTRLTVV.

The rearrangement links TRBV19 to TRBJ2-2; D might be TRBD1 (5 bases). The length of the CDR3 is 15 residues. Germline lookup yields CDR1 LNHDA and CDR2 SQIVND (reference sequence). V shed 7 bases and J shed 6 bases, with 18 bases lying between them. CDR3 loop: CASTAQGGGAGELFF. For the CDR3, the DNA is TGTGCCAGTACCGCCCAGGGTGGCGGTGCCGGGGAGCTGTTTTTT.

The gene calls are TRBV19 and TRBJ2-3; possibly TRBD1 for D (7 bases). The CDR3 contains 13 residues. Germline V gene lookup returns CDR1 LNHDA and CDR2 SQIVND (reference sequence). Trimming removed 6 bases from V and 5 bases from J, with 12 bases in between. The CDR3 is CASRTRGEDTQYF. The CDR3, as DNA: TGTGCCAGTAGAACCAGGGGGGAAGATACGCAGTATTTT.

J is TRBJ1-2 and V is TRBV9; D possibly corresponds to TRBD1 (6 bases). This CDR3 contains 12 residues. V was cut by 4 bases and J by 14 bases, with 18 bases left in between. The germline V gene encodes CDR1 SGDLS and CDR2 YYNGEE. This chain's CDR3 is CASSPRGGNPTF. For the CDR3, the DNA is TGTGCCAGCAGCCCTAGGGGGGGAAATCCAACCTTC.